This T cell receptor beta chain derives from a study of early T cells in non-severe SARS-CoV-2 infection. About the research overall: Investigators sequenced bulk RNA drawn from unsorted whole blood, and chains remained unpaired.

This clonotype was seen ten or more times. Its target is unknown. The V segment lost 4 bases and the J segment 0 bases; nucleotides outside the gene matches: 3. The CDR3 is 15 amino acids. Germline values: CDR1 MNHEY, CDR2 SVGAGI. Study-level points and caveats: Anti-spike CD8 specificities were favored by VDJdb matching, whose results missed private and CD4 specificities.

Tagging with unique molecular identifiers was applied to individual cDNA molecules. TCRdb redid the calling of the 5' RACE reads with MiXCR, one entry per CDR3 protein. The data show 27,000 or so distinct CDR3 sequences, about 3.9% seen once. Sequenced: whole blood. The TCR originated in an adult who was a healthcare worker with PCR-confirmed SARS-CoV-2 infection or an uninfected control (not recorded which). The gene calls are TRBV6-5 and TRBJ2-3, with 8 nucleotides matching TRBD2. This CDR3 reads CASSLAGRSTDTQYF. The DNA for the CDR3 is TGTGCCAGCAGTTTAGCGGGACGGAGCACAGATACGCAGTATTTT.